This TCR beta chain was documented in a study of cytomegalovirus exposure and HLA in healthy donors. Turning to the study itself: A data release that came early held approximately 92 million unique TCRs from HLA-typed donors. Study-level findings and limits: Among CMV-associated TCR beta chains, most appeared HLA-restricted in a later analysis. 87-base-pair reads could not separate some V segments, including TRBV6-2 and TRBV6-3. Highest at DRB1 and lowest at HLA-C, TCR association rates differed among HLA loci in a later analysis.

Note on this clone: Its antigen is unknown.

The PCR ran on 60 Vbeta and 13 Jbeta primers. TCRdb's table, derived via immunoSEQ multiplex PCR, lists solely in-frame clones and lacks some. The table includes 100,000 to 150,000 clones, 65% to 75% detected once. The CDR3 runs 14 residues. Germline V gene data show CDR1 as MNHNS and CDR2 as SASEGT. Trimming removed 2 bases at V and 8 bases at J, with 15 bases between. The clonotype originates from a woman between 45 and 65 years old in good health and CMV-seropositive. The specimen sequenced was PBMCs. This chain links TRBV6-1 with TRBJ1-2; D remains unclear. CDR3 in DNA: TGTGCCAGCAGTGAAAGAGACGGACTAGGGGGCTACACCTTC. Translated: CASSERDGLGGYTF.